Sequencing of this TCR beta chain was carried out in a study of T-cell reconstitution after alpha-beta-depleted transplantation in children. Study-level points and caveats: T-cell counts and diversity at one year post-transplant came mainly from newly produced T cells. Several hundred expanded graft clones reportedly were the source of alpha-beta T cells about two months after transplant. In some patients, recipient T cells and intrathymic progenitors surviving conditioning explained high day-60 diversity.

Using unique molecular identifiers, the investigators prepared the TCRbeta library. MiXCR was run by TCRdb on the PCR reads, yielding one entry per CDR3 protein. The data show about 980,000 distinct CDR3 sequences, around 30% seen once. This clonotype has more than one count but fewer than ten. Antigen specificity is unknown. Sequencing was performed on PBMCs, mostly from graft donor cells, taken 360 days after TCRalphabeta/CD19-depleted stem cell transplant. This clonotype was sampled from a boy less than two years old who had a stem cell transplant for SCID, so the T cells may come from the graft donor.

The CDR3 DNA is TGTGCCAGCAGTTTACTAGGGACAGGGCCTGAGACCCAGTACTTC. This encodes CASSLLGTGPETQYF. The rearrangement links TRBV12-3 or TRBV12-4 to TRBJ2-5; TRBD1 matches at 9 bases. The junction had 6 bases not matched to a gene; V was cut back by 2 bases and J by 5 bases. The CDR3 has 15 residues.